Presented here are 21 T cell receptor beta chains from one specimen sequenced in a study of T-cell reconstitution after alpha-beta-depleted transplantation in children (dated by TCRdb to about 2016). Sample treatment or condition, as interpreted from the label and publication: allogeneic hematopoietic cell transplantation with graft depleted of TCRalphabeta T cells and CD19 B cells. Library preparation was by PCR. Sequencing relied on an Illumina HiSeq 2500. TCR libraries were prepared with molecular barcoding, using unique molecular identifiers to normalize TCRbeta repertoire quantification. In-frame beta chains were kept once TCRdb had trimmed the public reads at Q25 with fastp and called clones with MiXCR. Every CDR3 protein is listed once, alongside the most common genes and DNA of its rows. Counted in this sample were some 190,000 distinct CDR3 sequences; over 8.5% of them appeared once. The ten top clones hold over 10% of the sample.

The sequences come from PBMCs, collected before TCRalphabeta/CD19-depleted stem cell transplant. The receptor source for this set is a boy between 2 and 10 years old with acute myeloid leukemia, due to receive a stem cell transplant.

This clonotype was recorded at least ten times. CDR3 loop: CSVRGAPQETQYF. In nucleotides, the CDR3 is TGCAGTGTACGAGGGGCTCCTCAAGAGACCCAGTACTTC. The chain combines TRBV20-1 with TRBJ2-5, with D perhaps being TRBD1 or TRBD2 (5 bases each). There are 13 residues in the CDR3. Trimming cost V 7 bases and J 2 bases, with 14 bases left between them. The germline V gene has CDR1 DFQATT and CDR2 SNEGSKA (reference sequence).

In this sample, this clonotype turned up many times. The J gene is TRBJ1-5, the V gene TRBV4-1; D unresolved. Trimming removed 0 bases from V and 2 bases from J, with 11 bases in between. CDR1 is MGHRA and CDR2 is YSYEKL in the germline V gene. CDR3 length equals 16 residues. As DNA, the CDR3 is TGCGCCAGCAGCCAAGATAGCGGGATACGCAATCAGCCCCAGCATTTT. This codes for CASSQDSGIRNQPQHF.

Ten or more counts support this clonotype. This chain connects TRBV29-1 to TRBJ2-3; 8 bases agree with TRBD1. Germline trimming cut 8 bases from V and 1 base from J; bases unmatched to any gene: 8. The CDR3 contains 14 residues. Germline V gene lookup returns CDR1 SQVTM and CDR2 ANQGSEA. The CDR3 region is CSSSGGEGTDTQYF. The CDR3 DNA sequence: TGCAGCTCTTCAGGGGGCGAGGGCACAGATACGCAGTATTTT.

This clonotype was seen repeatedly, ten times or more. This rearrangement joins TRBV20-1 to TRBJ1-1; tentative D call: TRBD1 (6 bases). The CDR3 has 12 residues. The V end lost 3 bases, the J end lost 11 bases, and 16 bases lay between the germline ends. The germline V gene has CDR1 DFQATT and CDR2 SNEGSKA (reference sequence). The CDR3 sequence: CSARATGGAAFF. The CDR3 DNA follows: TGCAGTGCTAGGGCGACAGGAGGGGCGGCTTTCTTT.

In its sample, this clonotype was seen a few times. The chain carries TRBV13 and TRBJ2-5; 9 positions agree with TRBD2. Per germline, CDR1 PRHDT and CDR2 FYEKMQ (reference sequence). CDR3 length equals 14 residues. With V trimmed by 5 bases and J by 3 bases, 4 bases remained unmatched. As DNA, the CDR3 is TGTGCCAGCAGCGTAGCGGGGGAGAAAGAGACCCAGTACTTC. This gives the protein CASSVAGEKETQYF.

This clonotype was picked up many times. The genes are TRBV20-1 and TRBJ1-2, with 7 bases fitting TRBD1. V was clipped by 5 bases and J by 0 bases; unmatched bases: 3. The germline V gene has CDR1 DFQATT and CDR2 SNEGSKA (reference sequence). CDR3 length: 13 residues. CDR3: CSAGDSTNYGYTF. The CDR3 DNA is TGCAGTGCTGGGGACAGCACTAACTATGGCTACACCTTC.

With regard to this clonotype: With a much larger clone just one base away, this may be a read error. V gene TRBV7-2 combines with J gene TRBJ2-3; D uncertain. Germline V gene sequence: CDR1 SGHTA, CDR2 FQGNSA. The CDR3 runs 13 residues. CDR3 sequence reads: CSSSLVLPDTQYF. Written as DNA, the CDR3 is TGTTCCAGCAGCTTAGTCCTCCCAGATACGCAGTATTTT.

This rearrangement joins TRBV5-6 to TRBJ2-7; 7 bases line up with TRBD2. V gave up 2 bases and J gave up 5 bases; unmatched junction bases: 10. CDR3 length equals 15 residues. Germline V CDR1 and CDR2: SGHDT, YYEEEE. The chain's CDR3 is CASSFRGLEGDEQYV. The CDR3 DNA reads TGTGCCAGCAGCTTCAGAGGACTAGAAGGTGACGAGCAGTACGTC.

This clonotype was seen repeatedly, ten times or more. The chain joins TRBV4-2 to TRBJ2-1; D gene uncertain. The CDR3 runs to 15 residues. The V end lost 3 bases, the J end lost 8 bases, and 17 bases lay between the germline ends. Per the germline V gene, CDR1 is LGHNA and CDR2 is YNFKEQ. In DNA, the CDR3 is TGTGCCAGCAGCCAGAGTATGAAGACCCCCGATGAGCAGTTCTTC. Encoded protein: CASSQSMKTPDEQFF.

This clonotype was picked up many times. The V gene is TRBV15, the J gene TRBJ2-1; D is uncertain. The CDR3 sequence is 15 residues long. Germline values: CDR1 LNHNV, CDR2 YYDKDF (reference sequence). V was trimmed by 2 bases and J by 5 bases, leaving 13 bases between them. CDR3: CATSRLPAANNEQFF. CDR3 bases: TGTGCCACCAGCAGACTACCGGCCGCGAACAATGAGCAGTTCTTC.

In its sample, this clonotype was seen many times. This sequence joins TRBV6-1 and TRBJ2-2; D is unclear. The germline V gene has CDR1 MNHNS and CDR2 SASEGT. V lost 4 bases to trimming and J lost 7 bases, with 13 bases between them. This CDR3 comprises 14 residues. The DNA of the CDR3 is TGTGCCAGCAGTGTGCAAACGCCGGGCGGGGAGCTGTTTTTT. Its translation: CASSVQTPGGELFF.

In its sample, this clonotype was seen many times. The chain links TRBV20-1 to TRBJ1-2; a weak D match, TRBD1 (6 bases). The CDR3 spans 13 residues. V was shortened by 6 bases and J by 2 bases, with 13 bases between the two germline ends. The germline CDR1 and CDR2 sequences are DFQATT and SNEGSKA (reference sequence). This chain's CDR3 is CSASLGTNYGYTF. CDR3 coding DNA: TGCAGTGCGAGTCTCGGGACAAACTATGGCTACACCTTC.

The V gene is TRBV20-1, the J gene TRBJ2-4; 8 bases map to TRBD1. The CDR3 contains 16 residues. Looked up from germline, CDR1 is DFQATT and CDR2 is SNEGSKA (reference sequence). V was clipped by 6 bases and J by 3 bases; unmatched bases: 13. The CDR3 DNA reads TGCAGTGCCAATACCGGGACAGGAAGAAACAAAAACATTCAGTACTTC. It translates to CSANTGTGRNKNIQYF.

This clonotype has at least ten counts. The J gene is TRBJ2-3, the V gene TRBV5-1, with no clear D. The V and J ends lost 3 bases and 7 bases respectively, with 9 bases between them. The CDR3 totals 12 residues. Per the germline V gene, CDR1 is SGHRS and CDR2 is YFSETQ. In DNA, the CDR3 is TGCGCCAGCAGCTCGGTGTGGAATACGCAGTATTTT. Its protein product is CASSSVWNTQYF.

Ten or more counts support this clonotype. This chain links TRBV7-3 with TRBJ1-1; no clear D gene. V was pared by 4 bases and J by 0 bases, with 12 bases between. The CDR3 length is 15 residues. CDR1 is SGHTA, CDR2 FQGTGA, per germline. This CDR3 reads CASSSLGIMNTEAFF. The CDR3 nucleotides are TGTGCCAGCAGCTCCCTCGGGATCATGAACACTGAAGCTTTCTTT.

The CDR3 reads CSATRRGGLSYNEQFF. Written as DNA, the CDR3 is TGCAGTGCTACACGCCGCGGGGGCCTTTCCTACAATGAGCAGTTCTTC. The chain combines TRBV20-1 with TRBJ2-1, with D perhaps TRBD2 (7 bases). Germline loops: CDR1 DFQATT, CDR2 SNEGSKA (reference sequence). Trimming cost V 4 bases and J 1 base, with 17 bases left between them. The CDR3 runs to 16 residues.

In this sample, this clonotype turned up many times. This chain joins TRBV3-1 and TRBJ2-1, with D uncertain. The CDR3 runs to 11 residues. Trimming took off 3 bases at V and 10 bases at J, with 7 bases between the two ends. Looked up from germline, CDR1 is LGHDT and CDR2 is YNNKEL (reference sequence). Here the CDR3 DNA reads TGTGCCAGCAGCCAGGGGAACGAGCAGTTCTTC. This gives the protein CASSQGNEQFF.

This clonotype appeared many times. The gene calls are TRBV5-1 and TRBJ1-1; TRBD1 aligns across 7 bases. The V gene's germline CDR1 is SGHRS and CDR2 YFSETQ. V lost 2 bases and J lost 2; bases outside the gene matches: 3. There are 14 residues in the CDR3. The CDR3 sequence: CASSFGDSNTEAFF. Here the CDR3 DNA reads TGCGCCAGCAGCTTCGGGGACAGCAACACTGAAGCTTTCTTT. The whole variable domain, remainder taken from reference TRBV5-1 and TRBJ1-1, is KAGVTQTPRYLIKTRGQQVTLSCSPISGHRSVSWYQQTPGQGLQFLFEYFSETQRNKGNFPGRFSGRQFSNSRSEMNVSTLELGDSALYLCASSFGDSNTEAFFGQGTRLTVV.

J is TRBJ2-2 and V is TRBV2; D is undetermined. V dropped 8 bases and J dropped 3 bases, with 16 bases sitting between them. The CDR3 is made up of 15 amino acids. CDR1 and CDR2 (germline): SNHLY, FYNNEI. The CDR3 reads CASFTLGSHTGELFF. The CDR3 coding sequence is TGTGCCAGCTTCACCTTGGGGTCCCACACCGGGGAGCTGTTTTTT.

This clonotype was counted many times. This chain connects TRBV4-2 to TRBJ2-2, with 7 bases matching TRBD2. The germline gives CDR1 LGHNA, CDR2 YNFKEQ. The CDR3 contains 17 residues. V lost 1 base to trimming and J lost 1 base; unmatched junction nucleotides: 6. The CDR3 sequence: CASSQALALMNTGELFF. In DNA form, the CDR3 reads TGTGCCAGCAGCCAAGCACTAGCGCTGATGAACACCGGGGAGCTGTTTTTT.

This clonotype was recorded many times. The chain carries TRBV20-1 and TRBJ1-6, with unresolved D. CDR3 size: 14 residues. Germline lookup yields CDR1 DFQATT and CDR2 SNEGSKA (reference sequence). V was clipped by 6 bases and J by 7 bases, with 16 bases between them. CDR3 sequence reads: CSALDPYGNSPLHF. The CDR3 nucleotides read TGCAGTGCATTAGACCCTTATGGGAATTCACCCCTCCACTTT.